One sample yielded the 3 T cell receptor beta chains listed below, sequenced in a study of neoadjuvant anti-PD-1 for oral cavity cancer. Here immunoSEQ multiplex PCR was the method, and the copy in TCRdb shows in-frame clones only, minus some. The sample includes about 12,000 clones, around 75% of them seen just once. This sample's time point: after neoadjuvant nivolumab, at surgical resection. The material was PBMCs, obtained after nivolumab (anti-PD-1) treatment. Source of these receptors: a person aged 35-79 years with oral cavity squamous cell carcinoma.

This sequence joins TRBV4-1 and TRBJ1-2, with a possible D match to TRBD1 (5 bases). V was trimmed by 1 base and J by 4 bases, leaving 13 bases between them. This CDR3 comprises 15 residues. Germline V lookup: CDR1 MGHRA, CDR2 YSYEKL. CDR3 in amino acids: CASSQAGRTIYGYTF. The CDR3 DNA is TGCGCCAGCAGCCAAGCGGGACGGACGATCTATGGCTACACCTTC.

The chain carries TRBV27 and TRBJ2-7; weak D call: TRBD2 (5 bases). Trimming removed 6 bases from V and 2 bases from J, with 14 bases in between. Germline CDR1 and CDR2: MNHEY and SMNVEV (reference sequence). The CDR3 runs 14 residues. The CDR3 DNA reads as TGTGCCAGCAGGTCCGTGGGAGTCGCCTACGAGCAGTACTTC. It encodes CASRSVGVAYEQYF.

This clone was recorded a few times. V is TRBV6-5 and J is TRBJ1-2, with TRBD1 identical over 7 bases. V lost 9 bases to trimming and J lost 4 bases; unmatched junction nucleotides: 8. The CDR3 length is 13 residues. The V gene's germline CDR1 is MNHEY and CDR2 SVGAGI. The CDR3 loop is CARLNRGLYGYTF. CDR3 nucleotide sequence: TGTGCCAGGCTCAACAGGGGACTCTATGGCTACACCTTC.